This T cell receptor beta chain was identified during a study of blood T cell repertoires in COVID-19. Sequencing used immunoSEQ multiplex PCR; TCRdb keeps in-frame clones, though not all of them. The data contain around 300,000 clones, about nine tenths of them singletons. V shed 5 bases, J shed 3 bases, and the junction held 10 bases outside the gene matches. The CDR3 covers 18 residues. Germline V gene sequence: CDR1 SGHAT, CDR2 FQNNGV. This rearrangement joins TRBV11-2 to TRBJ2-1; 13 nucleotides line up with TRBD2. The sequenced sample consisted of peripheral blood. The TCR sequence derives from a man over 45 with active or convalescent COVID-19. The CDR3 sequence is CASSRLAGGRLFYNEQFF. The CDR3, as DNA: TGTGCCAGCAGCCGACTAGCGGGAGGCCGACTGTTCTACAATGAGCAGTTCTTC.